One sample yielded the 14 T cell receptor beta chains listed below, sequenced in a study of cytomegalovirus exposure and HLA in healthy donors listed by TCRdb under 2017. Receptor libraries were prepared by the immunoSEQ multiplex PCR assay. A mixture of 60 forward primers for TCR Vbeta segments and 13 reverse primers for TCR Jbeta segments was used in the multiplex PCR. Held by TCRdb, this immuneACCESS table contains in-frame sequences only and omits some clones. Under half of the omission traces to an unresolved V gene where checked; the cause of the rest is unknown. The sample table lists 150,000 or so clones, approximately 82% of them with a count of one. Jointly, the top ten make up 7% to 9% of the sample. Sequencing was carried out using PBMCs. The receptors come from a male donor in good health and CMV-seropositive.

This clone was seen only once. This rearrangement joins TRBV7-7 to TRBJ2-2; 7 bases are a match to TRBD1. There are 15 residues in the CDR3. V lost 5 bases and J lost 6; bases outside the gene matches: 9. Germline V gene sequence: CDR1 SSHAT, CDR2 FNYEAQ (reference sequence). The DNA of the CDR3 is TGTGCCAGCAGCCCGCTGACAGGGACGGCCGGGGAGCTGTTTTTT. Translation gives CASSPLTGTAGELFF.

This clone was recorded a few times. This sequence joins TRBV7-2 and TRBJ1-2; perhaps TRBD1 as D (6 bases). Trimming took off 4 bases at V and 8 bases at J, with 17 bases between the two ends. CDR1 is SGHTA and CDR2 is FQGNSA in the germline V gene. CDR3 length: 14 amino acids. This CDR3 reads CASSSQAGGRGYTF. In DNA form, the CDR3 reads TGTGCCAGCAGCTCCCAGGCGGGGGGGCGGGGCTACACCTTC.

The V call is TRBV5-1, the J call TRBJ2-7, with 8 bases identical to TRBD1. V was pared by 1 base and J by 2 bases, with 5 bases of the junction left unmatched. The germline CDR1 and CDR2 sequences are SGHRS and YFSETQ. The CDR3 has 15 amino acids. The CDR3 loop reads CASSLRDRGPYEQYF. The DNA for the CDR3 is TGCGCCAGCAGCTTGCGAGACAGGGGACCCTACGAGCAGTACTTC.

A few counts support this clone. The rearrangement links TRBV27 to TRBJ1-5; TRBD1 aligns across 8 bases. The length of the CDR3 is 15 residues. The V segment lost 3 bases and the J segment 6 bases; nucleotides outside the gene matches: 7. Germline V gives CDR1 MNHEY, CDR2 SMNVEV (reference sequence). The CDR3 region is CASSFVAGGSQPQHF. CDR3 sequence (DNA): TGTGCCAGCAGTTTTGTTGCAGGGGGCAGTCAGCCCCAGCATTTT.

The chain carries TRBV29-1 and TRBJ1-2, with D perhaps TRBD1 (5 bases). V gave up 7 bases and J gave up 4 bases, with 19 bases separating them. Germline lookup yields CDR1 SQVTM and CDR2 ANQGSEA. The CDR3 has 14 amino acids. This CDR3 reads CSAQHRPGGYGYTF. Here the CDR3 DNA reads TGCAGCGCACAGCACAGACCCGGGGGCTATGGCTACACCTTC. Variable domain in full (rest from reference TRBV29-1 and TRBJ1-2): SAVISQKPSRDICQRGTSLTIQCQVDSQVTMMFWYRQQPGQSLTLIATANQGSEATYESGFVIDKFPISRPNLTFSTLTVSNMSPEDSSIYLCSAQHRPGGYGYTFGSGTRLTVV.

The chain links TRBV5-4 to TRBJ2-1; 15 bases are a match to TRBD2. In germline, CDR1 is SGHNT, CDR2 YYREEE (reference sequence). V shed 4 bases and J 7 bases; nucleotides not matched to a gene: 6. This CDR3 region has 16 residues. Written as DNA, the CDR3 is TGTGCCAGCAGCCTCGGGACTAGCGGGAGGAGGAATGAGCAGTTCTTC. Encoded protein: CASSLGTSGRRNEQFF.

Here the CDR3 reads CATSRDRGGETQYF. CDR3 DNA sequence: TGTGCCACCAGCAGAGACCGGGGAGGCGAAACGCAGTATTTT. The chain joins TRBV15 to TRBJ2-3; possible D gene TRBD2, 6 bases. CDR1 is LNHNV, CDR2 YYDKDF, per germline (reference sequence). The CDR3 covers 14 residues. Trimming shortened V by 0 bases and J by 9 bases, and 13 bases separated the two germline ends.

V usage is TRBV13 and J usage is TRBJ2-5, with TRBD1 as a possible D gene (6 bases). Germline CDR1 is PRHDT and CDR2 is FYEKMQ (reference sequence). CDR3 size: 16 residues. Trimming removed 4 bases at V and 5 bases at J, with 20 bases between. The CDR3 sequence is CASSSRGQWGGETQYF. CDR3 nucleotide sequence: TGTGCCAGCAGCTCTCGAGGACAGTGGGGCGGGGAGACCCAGTACTTC.

This clone was found once. The chain combines TRBV11-2 with TRBJ2-1, with D perhaps matching TRBD2 (5 bases). V shed 3 bases and J shed 2 bases, with 8 bases lying between them. The CDR3 sequence is 14 residues long. CDR1 and CDR2 from the germline V gene are SGHAT and FQNNGV. The CDR3 loop is CASSFNGAYNEQFF. CDR3 DNA sequence: TGTGCCAGCAGCTTTAACGGGGCCTACAATGAGCAGTTCTTC.

V usage is TRBV19 and J usage is TRBJ1-1, with a tentative D call TRBD1 (6 bases). The CDR3 loop spans 13 amino acids. Trimming removed 6 bases at V and 3 bases at J, with 11 bases between. Germline values: CDR1 LNHDA, CDR2 SQIVND (reference sequence). This chain's CDR3 is CASRTQGYTEAFF. CDR3 sequence (DNA): TGTGCCAGTAGGACACAGGGTTACACTGAAGCTTTCTTT.

This clone was recorded only once. The chain couples TRBV7-9 to TRBJ2-7, with 7 nucleotides matching TRBD1. Germline V gene lookup returns CDR1 SEHNR and CDR2 FQNEAQ (reference sequence). CDR3 length: 12 residues. V was pared by 8 bases and J by 5 bases, with 6 bases of the junction left unmatched. CDR3 amino acids: CASYDRVDEQYF. The CDR3 region has the DNA TGTGCCAGCTATGACAGGGTCGACGAGCAGTACTTC.

This chain uses TRBV7-9 with TRBJ1-6; D not resolved. The V gene lost 5 bases and the J gene lost 5 bases, with 4 bases spanning the gap. The CDR3 covers 12 residues. The germline CDR1 and CDR2 sequences are SEHNR and FQNEAQ (reference sequence). The CDR3 DNA follows: TGTGCCAGCAGCCTCGATAATTCACCCCTCCACTTT. This sequence encodes CASSLDNSPLHF.

This chain's CDR3 is CASSPTAGDEQYF. The CDR3, as DNA: TGTGCCAGCTCACCGACGGCCGGGGACGAGCAGTACTTC. The chain carries TRBV18 and TRBJ2-7; a possible D gene is TRBD2 (5 bases). The CDR3 is made up of 13 amino acids. The germline V and J ends were trimmed by 3 bases and 5 bases, with 11 bases remaining between them. From germline, CDR1 is KGHSH and CDR2 LQKENI.

The V call is TRBV2, the J call TRBJ2-7; a possible D gene is TRBD1 (6 bases). Trimming stripped 7 bases from V and 0 bases from J, with 16 bases between. Germline CDR1 and CDR2: SNHLY and FYNNEI. The CDR3 covers 15 residues. The CDR3 protein is CASTPGQLLSYEQYF. The CDR3 nucleotides read TGTGCCAGCACCCCGGGACAACTCCTCTCCTACGAGCAGTACTTC.